This TCR beta chain emerged from a study of blood T cell repertoires in COVID-19. Study-wide background: Sources were T cells, B-cell-depleted T cells, or PBMCs; the material itself was cDNA or gDNA.

Original methodology: Using reference gene primer amplification, nucleated cell counts were estimated. Clones were read by immunoSEQ multiplex PCR, and TCRdb kept only the in-frame ones, dropping some. V and J calls plus clone size are reproduced from that table; the DNA served to infer D and trimming. The sample includes tens of thousands of clones, 80% to 85% of them seen just once. Specimen: peripheral blood. This clonotype originated in a woman aged 60-70 years with acute or convalescent COVID-19.

The CDR3 reads CASSLYREDTIYF. In DNA, the CDR3 is TGTGCCAGCAGCTTATACAGGGAAGACACCATATATTTT. The J gene is TRBJ1-3, the V gene TRBV7-2, with a weak D call TRBD1 (6 bases). There are 13 residues in the CDR3. V lost 2 bases and J 8 bases, leaving 10 bases between the germline ends. Looked up from germline, CDR1 is SGHTA and CDR2 is FQGNSA.